The 30 T cell receptor beta chains given below trace back to one sample, sequenced in a study of control samples from healthy donors and cancer patients. Profiled with immunoSEQ multiplex PCR; TCRdb holds only in-frame clones, not every one. The sample lists 85,000 to 90,000 clones, 70% to 90% seen once, with over 2% in the top ten. Material: blood. The receptors derive from a woman between 35 and 50 years old in good health.

This chain links TRBV2 with TRBJ2-7, with a tentative D call TRBD1 (6 bases). The CDR3 contains 12 residues. Germline V gene lookup returns CDR1 SNHLY and CDR2 FYNNEI. Trimming removed 2 bases from V and 4 bases from J, with 6 bases in between. The CDR3 spells CASSEQGYEQYF. DNA for the CDR3: TGTGCCAGCAGTGAACAGGGGTACGAGCAGTACTTC.

This clone has ten or more counts. The J gene is TRBJ1-2, the V gene TRBV30; 7 nucleotides agree with TRBD1. Germline values: CDR1 GTSNPN, CDR2 SVGIG (reference sequence). J lost 3 bases, V lost 0 bases, and 7 bases had no gene match. This CDR3 is built from 15 residues. CDR3 region: CAWSVRPGGDYGYTF. CDR3 sequence (DNA): TGTGCCTGGAGTGTACGCCCAGGGGGGGACTATGGCTACACCTTC.

The count of this clone is one. The chain employs TRBV7-8 and TRBJ1-1; perhaps TRBD1 as D (5 bases). CDR1 and CDR2 from the germline V gene are SGHVS and FQNEAQ. This CDR3 region has 14 residues. The V end lost 2 bases, the J end lost 0 bases, and 7 bases lay between the germline ends. The CDR3 coding sequence is TGTGCCAGCAGCTTAAGGGGCCTGAACACTGAAGCTTTCTTT. Amino acids: CASSLRGLNTEAFF.

The CDR3 DNA follows: TGCGCCAGCAGCCAAGATCAAGGGACAGGGGGCTATAATTCACCCCTCCACTTT. Its protein is CASSQDQGTGGYNSPLHF. The chain combines TRBV4-3 with TRBJ1-6; 11 nucleotides align to TRBD1. CDR1 is LGHNA and CDR2 is YSLEER in the germline V gene. The CDR3 has 18 amino acids. V was clipped by 0 bases and J by 3 bases; unmatched bases: 4.

This chain uses TRBV19 with TRBJ1-1; TRBD1 is a possible D gene (6 bases). CDR1 and CDR2 (germline): LNHDA, SQIVND (reference sequence). V lost 4 bases to trimming and J lost 4 bases, with 13 bases between them. The CDR3 runs 14 residues. CDR3 in DNA: TGTGCCAGTAGTACCGGGAGGGGGGGCACTGAAGCTTTCTTT. Translating gives CASSTGRGGTEAFF.

In DNA, the CDR3 is TGCGCCAGCAGCCATACACACCACACTGAAGCTTTCTTT. This gives the protein CASSHTHHTEAFF. The chain couples TRBV4-1 to TRBJ1-1; D is ambiguous. The CDR3 covers 13 residues. Per germline, CDR1 MGHRA and CDR2 YSYEKL. V lost 3 bases and J lost 3, with 8 bases in between.

This clone came up a few times. V gene TRBV19 combines with J gene TRBJ2-7, with 9 positions matching TRBD1. The V gene's germline CDR1 is LNHDA and CDR2 SQIVND (reference sequence). Trimming cost V 9 bases and J 2 bases; bases outside gene matches: 8. CDR3 length: 14 amino acids. This CDR3 is CASRGQGSTYEQYF. For the CDR3, the DNA is TGTGCCAGCCGGGGACAGGGTTCTACCTACGAGCAGTACTTC.

Written as DNA, the CDR3 is TGTGCCAGCAGCCTACCGGGACAGGGGCTGGGCGAGCAGTACTTC. It specifies CASSLPGQGLGEQYF. The chain is built from TRBV5-6 and TRBJ2-7, with 10 bases fitting TRBD1. The CDR3 loop spans 15 amino acids. Trimming removed 4 bases from V and 6 bases from J; junction bases left unmatched: 10. Germline V CDR1 and CDR2: SGHDT, YYEEEE.

As to this clone: This CDR3 is also generated by other DNA sequences in the sample. V is TRBV6-6 and J is TRBJ2-3, with D unresolved. Germline CDR1 is MNHNY and CDR2 is SVGAGI (reference sequence). There are 12 residues in the CDR3. V gave up 5 bases and J gave up 6 bases, with 9 bases separating them. The CDR3 sequence: CASSQSGDTQYF. CDR3 in DNA: TGTGCCAGCAGTCAATCTGGTGATACGCAGTATTTT.

This chain links TRBV25-1 with TRBJ2-7; D is undetermined. Trimming removed 1 base from V and 5 bases from J, with 12 bases in between. The CDR3 has 14 residues. The germline CDR1 and CDR2 sequences are MGHDK and SYGVNS. The CDR3 sequence: CASSELGRMHEQYF. The CDR3 coding sequence is TGTGCCAGCAGTGAATTAGGCAGAATGCACGAGCAGTACTTC.

V and J are TRBV27 and TRBJ1-1; D uncertain. Trimming pared 3 bases from V and 6 bases from J, leaving 14 bases between. The CDR3 has 14 residues. Germline assignment: CDR1 MNHEY and CDR2 SMNVEV (reference sequence). The CDR3: CASSLREMGPEAFF. The CDR3 region has the DNA TGTGCCAGCAGTTTGAGGGAAATGGGTCCTGAAGCTTTCTTT.

The V and J genes are TRBV27 and TRBJ1-1; 7 bases line up with TRBD1. The CDR3 consists of 13 residues. From germline, CDR1 is MNHEY and CDR2 SMNVEV (reference sequence). The trim removed 7 bases at V and 6 bases at J, leaving 8 bases unmatched. The CDR3 protein is CASNSRGSAEAFF. CDR3 coding DNA: TGTGCCAGCAACTCCAGGGGGAGCGCTGAAGCTTTCTTT.

The chain is built from TRBV16 and TRBJ2-3; 8 bases fit TRBD1. Germline V CDR1 and CDR2: KGHSY, FQNENV. The CDR3 totals 16 residues. V trimming: 2 bases; J trimming: 0 bases; junction bases outside the gene matches: 4. CDR3 region: CASSQLTGASTDTQYF. The CDR3 DNA is TGTGCCAGCAGCCAACTGACAGGGGCTAGCACAGATACGCAGTATTTT.

This chain joins TRBV6-5 and TRBJ2-3; D not certain. The CDR3 loop spans 12 amino acids. Germline V gene sequence: CDR1 MNHEY, CDR2 SVGAGI. Trimming removed 10 bases at V and 5 bases at J, with 13 bases between. The CDR3 reads CATSTGRDTQYF. The CDR3 nucleotides are TGTGCCACCTCAACCGGTCGAGATACGCAGTATTTT.

The chain has TRBV4-3 and TRBJ2-2, with TRBD2 identical over 8 bases. V shed 2 bases and J 2 bases; nucleotides not matched to a gene: 7. The CDR3 spans 17 residues. Germline values: CDR1 LGHNA, CDR2 YSLEER. The CDR3 sequence is CASSQQAGGPNTGELFF. CDR3 nucleotide sequence: TGCGCCAGCAGCCAACAGGCGGGGGGCCCCAACACCGGGGAGCTGTTTTTT.

This chain connects TRBV27 to TRBJ1-5; a weak D match, TRBD1 (5 bases). In germline, CDR1 is MNHEY, CDR2 SMNVEV (reference sequence). The CDR3 loop spans 15 amino acids. V shed 8 bases and J shed 4 bases, with 18 bases lying between them. CDR3 DNA sequence: TGTGCCAGCGGCCCTGGGGGGAGGCCGAATCAGCCCCAGCATTTT. Translation gives CASGPGGRPNQPQHF.

The chain has TRBV6-6 and TRBJ1-4; D possibly corresponds to TRBD1 (5 bases). Per the germline V gene, CDR1 is MNHNY and CDR2 is SVGAGI (reference sequence). Trimming pared 0 bases from V and 0 bases from J, leaving 5 bases between. The CDR3 is 15 amino acids. The CDR3 coding sequence is TGTGCCAGCAGTTACTCGGGGGCAACTAATGAAAAACTGTTTTTT. It codes for CASSYSGATNEKLFF.

This clone was counted only a few times. The rearrangement links TRBV5-1 to TRBJ2-1; D gene unclear. CDR1 is SGHRS, CDR2 YFSETQ, per germline. Trimming cost V 0 bases and J 0 bases, with 13 bases left between them. CDR3 size: 17 residues. The CDR3 sequence is CASSLGRGSSSYNEQFF. As DNA, the CDR3 is TGCGCCAGCAGCTTGGGTCGCGGTTCGAGCTCCTACAATGAGCAGTTCTTC.

The CDR3 sequence is CASMGREQFF. The CDR3 nucleotides are TGTGCCAGCATGGGGAGAGAGCAGTTCTTC. The chain has TRBV12-3 or TRBV12-4 and TRBJ2-1, with TRBD2 as a possible D gene (5 bases). This CDR3 is built from 10 residues. Deletions cut 7 bases from V and 10 bases from J, with 8 bases between.

The DNA of the CDR3 is TGTGCCAGCAGCGTAGAGCCTAGCGACGACGAGCAGTACTTC. This encodes CASSVEPSDDEQYF. The rearrangement uses TRBV9 and TRBJ2-7; perhaps TRBD2 as D (6 bases). Trimming cost V 0 bases and J 5 bases, with 12 bases left between them. CDR3 length: 14 amino acids. The V gene's germline CDR1 is SGDLS and CDR2 YYNGEE.

Of note for this clone: Other DNA sequences in the sample encode the same CDR3. The genes are TRBV20-1 and TRBJ2-1; D remains ambiguous. The CDR3 spans 10 residues. Deletions cut 5 bases from V and 6 bases from J, with 5 bases between. Germline-derived CDR1 and CDR2 are DFQATT and SNEGSKA (reference sequence). CDR3 bases: TGCAGTGCTCGGGCCAATGAGCAGTTCTTC. It is translated as CSARANEQFF.

This clone has only a few counts. This chain joins TRBV6-5 and TRBJ1-4; D is unclear. CDR3 length: 14 amino acids. Germline values: CDR1 MNHEY, CDR2 SVGAGI. V lost 8 bases and J lost 4, with 14 bases in between. The CDR3 sequence: CASGPGGNNEKLFF. Written as DNA, the CDR3 is TGTGCCAGCGGCCCGGGAGGGAATAATGAAAAACTGTTTTTT.

This clone showed up just once. Here the CDR3 DNA reads TGCGCCAGCAGCCGAAGCGGATCAAACACTGAAGCTTTCTTT. Encoded protein: CASSRSGSNTEAFF. The chain couples TRBV4-1 to TRBJ1-1; no definite D call. Germline CDR1 is MGHRA and CDR2 is YSYEKL. This CDR3 has 14 residues. V was trimmed by 4 bases and J by 2 bases, leaving 11 bases between them.

V and J are TRBV6-5 and TRBJ1-2; D possibly corresponds to TRBD1 (5 bases). Germline V gene data show CDR1 as MNHEY and CDR2 as SVGAGI. V lost 2 bases to trimming and J lost 8 bases, with 15 bases between them. This CDR3 region has 14 residues. The CDR3 sequence: CASSYAGTLGGYTF. CDR3 bases: TGTGCCAGCAGTTACGCCGGGACCCTCGGGGGCTACACCTTC.

J is TRBJ2-1 and V is TRBV9; 11 positions agree with TRBD2. The junction had 6 bases not matched to a gene; V was cut back by 0 bases and J by 7 bases. The CDR3 has 16 amino acids. In germline, CDR1 is SGDLS, CDR2 YYNGEE. CDR3: CASSVGASGGRNEQFF. In DNA, the CDR3 is TGTGCCAGCAGCGTAGGGGCTAGCGGGGGGAGGAATGAGCAGTTCTTC.

The chain combines TRBV7-2 with TRBJ2-5; D might be TRBD2 (5 bases). V lost 2 bases and J 3 bases, leaving 13 bases between the germline ends. CDR3 size: 15 residues. CDR1 is SGHTA and CDR2 is FQGNSA in the germline V gene. CDR3: CASSLLVGREETQYF. In DNA form, the CDR3 reads TGTGCCAGCAGCTTATTGGTAGGGAGAGAAGAGACCCAGTACTTC.

This chain links TRBV30 with TRBJ2-3, with 7 bases aligning to TRBD2. V gave up 4 bases and J gave up 11 bases; unmatched junction bases: 12. This CDR3 comprises 13 residues. Germline V gene sequence: CDR1 GTSNPN, CDR2 SVGIG (reference sequence). The CDR3 DNA reads as TGTGCCTGGATGGCTAGCGGCCCGGGGGGGCAGTATTTT. As protein: CAWMASGPGGQYF.

The rearrangement uses TRBV19 and TRBJ1-5; D gene unclear. The V gene lost 8 bases and the J gene lost 1 base, with 18 bases spanning the gap. The CDR3 extends over 16 amino acids. Germline loops: CDR1 LNHDA, CDR2 SQIVND (reference sequence). Here the CDR3 DNA reads TGTGCCAGTGGGCGGGAGAGGGTGGCAAGCAATCAGCCCCAGCATTTT. Encoded protein: CASGRERVASNQPQHF.

The CDR3 region is CASSQSIRGTNEKLFF. The CDR3 coding sequence is TGTGCCAGCAGCCAAAGCATCAGGGGAACTAATGAAAAACTGTTTTTT. V usage is TRBV3-1 (or the pseudogene TRBV3-2) and J usage is TRBJ1-4; possible D gene TRBD1, 6 bases. CDR3 size: 16 residues. CDR1 is LGHDT, CDR2 YNNKEL, per germline (reference sequence). Between the trimmed V and J ends, which lost 2 bases and 1 base, there was a span of 11 bases.

V usage is TRBV29-1 and J usage is TRBJ2-3; D might be TRBD1 (5 bases). Trimming shortened V by 3 bases and J by 2 bases, and 9 bases separated the two germline ends. CDR1 and CDR2 (germline): SQVTM, ANQGSEA. This CDR3 comprises 13 residues. In DNA form, the CDR3 reads TGCAGCGTTGAGCCAGGGCACACAGATACGCAGTATTTT. This encodes CSVEPGHTDTQYF.